This T cell receptor (beta chain) emerged from a study of response to subunit inactivated influenza vaccine. TCRdb used MiXCR to reprocess the RT-PCR reads, holding one entry per CDR3 protein. The sample includes about 800,000 distinct CDR3 sequences, approximately 21% of them seen just once. Notes on this clonotype: What it binds is unknown.

Overall study findings and caveats: Authors suggested few new T cells are recruited by each seasonal influenza vaccination.

The germline gives CDR1 LNHNV, CDR2 YYDKDF (reference sequence). This CDR3 is 15 amino acids long. Between the trimmed V and J ends, which lost 0 bases and 4 bases, there was a span of 10 bases. The chain links TRBV15 to TRBJ1-3; tentative D call: TRBD1 (5 bases). This specimen was PBMCs from blood, taken roughly 5 days after vaccination. This clonotype was sampled from a man in his fifties who received an inactivated influenza vaccine. The CDR3, as DNA: TGTGCCACCAGCAGAGATGGGGCGACGGGAAACACCATATATTTT. Translated: CATSRDGATGNTIYF.